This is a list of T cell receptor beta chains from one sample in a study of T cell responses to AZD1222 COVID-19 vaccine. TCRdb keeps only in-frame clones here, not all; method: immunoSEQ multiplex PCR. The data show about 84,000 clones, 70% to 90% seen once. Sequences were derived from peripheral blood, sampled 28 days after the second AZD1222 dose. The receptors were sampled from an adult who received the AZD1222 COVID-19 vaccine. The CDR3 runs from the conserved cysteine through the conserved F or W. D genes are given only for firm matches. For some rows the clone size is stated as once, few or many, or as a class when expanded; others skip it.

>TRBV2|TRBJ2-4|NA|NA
TGTGCCAGCAGTCTACTACCTTCGAGAGTAACATACTTC
CASSLLPSRVTYF
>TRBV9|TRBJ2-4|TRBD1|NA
TGTGCCAGCAGCCCACCTCCCCGGGACAGGGGTGGCATTCAGTACTTC
CASSPPPRDRGGIQYF
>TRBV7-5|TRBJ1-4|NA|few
TGTGCCAGAAGCTTAGCTCAGGGACAGATACTTGCAACTAATGAAAAACTGTTTTTT
CARSLAQGQILATNEKLFF
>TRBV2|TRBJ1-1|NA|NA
TGTGCCAGCAGTCGGACAGCTGAAGCTTTCTTT
CASSRTAEAFF
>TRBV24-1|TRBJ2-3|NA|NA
TGTGCCACATGCATTGATACGCAGTATTTT
CATCIDTQYF
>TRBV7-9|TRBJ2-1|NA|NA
TGTGCCAGCAGCCCGACCTCCTGGGAACATGAGCAGTTCTTC
CASSPTSWEHEQFF
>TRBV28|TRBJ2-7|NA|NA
TGTGCCAGCAGGAAATACTCACTGACGGTCGAGCAGTACTTC
CASRKYSLTVEQYF
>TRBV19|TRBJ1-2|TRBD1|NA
TGTGCCAGTAGTTCCCTAGGGGACAGGGAAAGGGATGGCTACACCTTC
CASSSLGDRERDGYTF
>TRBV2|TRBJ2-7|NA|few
TGTGCCAGCAGTGCTGCAGGGACCTACGAGCAGTACTTC
CASSAAGTYEQYF
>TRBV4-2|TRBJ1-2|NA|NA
TGTGCCAGCAGCCAACCCTCGGGGTCAGGCTACACCTTC
CASSQPSGSGYTF
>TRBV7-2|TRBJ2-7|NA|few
TGTGCCAGCAGCTTAATCCCAGGTACCTACGAGCAGTACTTC
CASSLIPGTYEQYF
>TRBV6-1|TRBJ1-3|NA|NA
TGTGCCAGCAGTGAATGGGACCGCCGACTCTCTGGAAACACCATATATTTT
CASSEWDRRLSGNTIYF
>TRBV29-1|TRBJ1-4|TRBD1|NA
TGCAGCGTTGAACCCTTTGGACAGGGGGCGGAAAAACTGTTTTTT
CSVEPFGQGAEKLFF
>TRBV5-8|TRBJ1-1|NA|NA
TGTGCCAGCAGTTACAGTGACACGGTGGCTTTCTTT
CASSYSDTVAFF
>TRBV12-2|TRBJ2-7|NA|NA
TGTGCAAGTCGCTTAGCCCCAAGGACCTTTGCAGGGATCTCCTACGAGCAGTACTTC
CASRLAPRTFAGISYEQYF
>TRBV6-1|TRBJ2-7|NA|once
TGTGCCAGCAGTGAAGGGACACCCAGCTCCTACGAGCAGTACTTC
CASSEGTPSSYEQYF
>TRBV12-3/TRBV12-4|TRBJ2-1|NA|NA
TGTGCCAGCAGTTTATTATTGGGACATGAGCAGTTCTTC
CASSLLLGHEQFF
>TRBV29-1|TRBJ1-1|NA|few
TGCAGCGTTGAAACGGGAAACTTT
CSVETGNF
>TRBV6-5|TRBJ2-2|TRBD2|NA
TGTGCCAGCGGGACTAGACTAGACACCGGGGAGCTGTTTTTT
CASGTRLDTGELFF
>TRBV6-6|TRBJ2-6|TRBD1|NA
TGTGCCAGCAGTCGACAGGGTGACTCTGGGGCCAACGTCCTGACTTTC
CASSRQGDSGANVLTF
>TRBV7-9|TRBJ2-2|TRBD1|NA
TGTGCCAGCAGCAACCGGGACAGGGACGCCGGGGAGCTGTTTTTT
CASSNRDRDAGELFF
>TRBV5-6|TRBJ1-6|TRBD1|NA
TGTGCCAGCAGCTTCGGGACAGTAGCGAATTCACCCCTCCACTTT
CASSFGTVANSPLHF
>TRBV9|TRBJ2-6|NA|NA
TGTGCCAGCAGCGAGAATCAGGTGGCGAGGCGAGCCAACGTCCTGACTTTC
CASSENQVARRANVLTF
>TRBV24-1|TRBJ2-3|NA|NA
TGTGCCACCAGTGATTCCGTACTAGCAGCAGATACGCAGTATTTT
CATSDSVLAADTQYF
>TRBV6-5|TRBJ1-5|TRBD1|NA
TGTGCCAGCAGTCGACGACAGGGGATTTCGCAGCCCCAGCATTTT
CASSRRQGISQPQHF
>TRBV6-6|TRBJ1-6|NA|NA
TGTGCCAGCAGTTACTCCCGGGTCTCTGGGTCACCCCTCCACTTT
CASSYSRVSGSPLHF
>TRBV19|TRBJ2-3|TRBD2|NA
TGTGCCAGTAGTATAAAACTAGCGGGGGCCACAGATACGCAGTATTTT
CASSIKLAGATDTQYF
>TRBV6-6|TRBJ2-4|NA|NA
TGTGCCAGCAGCCTAACGACCGGCCAAAACATTCAGTACTTC
CASSLTTGQNIQYF
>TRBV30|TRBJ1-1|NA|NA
TGTGCCTGGAGTGACTATAGGGGTCGGGGGATGAACACTGAAGCTTTCTTT
CAWSDYRGRGMNTEAFF
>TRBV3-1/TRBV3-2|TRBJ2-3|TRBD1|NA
TGTGCCAGCAGCCATGGGACAGGGGATACGCAGTATTTT
CASSHGTGDTQYF
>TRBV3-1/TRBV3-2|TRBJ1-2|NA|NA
TGTGCCAGCAGCCAAGAAGGGGGGTATGGCTACACCTTC
CASSQEGGYGYTF
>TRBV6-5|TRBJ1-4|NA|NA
TGTGCCACGACCTCCGCGGGAAAACTGTTTTTT
CATTSAGKLFF
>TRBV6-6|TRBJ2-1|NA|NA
TGTGCCAGCAGCTCTATTTCGGGAATATACAATGAGCAGTTCTTC
CASSSISGIYNEQFF
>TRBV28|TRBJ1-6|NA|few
TGTGCCAGCAGTTTAAGGGATAGGGATTCACCCCTCCACTTT
CASSLRDRDSPLHF
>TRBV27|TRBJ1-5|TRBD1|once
TGTGCCAGCAGTTTGTGGGGACAGGATAGCAATCAGCCCCAGCATTTT
CASSLWGQDSNQPQHF
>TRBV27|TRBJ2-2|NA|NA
TGTGCCACCACGCCCCTCGGGCAGCACACCGGGGAGCTGTTTTTT
CATTPLGQHTGELFF
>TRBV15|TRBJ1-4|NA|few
TGTGCCACCAGCAGAGAAAAACTGTTTTTT
CATSREKLFF
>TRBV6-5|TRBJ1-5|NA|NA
TGTGCCAGCAGTTATCCGGGTCAGCCCCAGCATTTT
CASSYPGQPQHF
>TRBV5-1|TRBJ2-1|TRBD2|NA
TGCGCCAGCAGCTTGATAGCGGGGGGACACAATGAGCAGTTCTTC
CASSLIAGGHNEQFF
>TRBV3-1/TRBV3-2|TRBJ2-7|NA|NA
TGTGCCAGCAGCCAATTCATTGGGGCCTACGAGCAGTACTTC
CASSQFIGAYEQYF
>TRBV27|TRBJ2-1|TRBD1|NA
TGTGCCAGCAGTACCGGGACAGGGGGCAGGGATGAGCAGTTCTTC
CASSTGTGGRDEQFF